The present T cell receptor beta chain was sequenced within a study of PD-L1 blockade in urothelial cancer. CDR3 length equals 14 residues. Germline values: CDR1 MNHNS, CDR2 SASEGT. Trimming removed 3 bases from V and 4 bases from J, with 10 bases in between. The table came from immunoSEQ multiplex PCR; TCRdb's copy has only in-frame clones and leaves some out. The repertoire holds roughly 26,000 clones, with around nine tenths as singletons. The source of this sequence is a man between 45 and 60 years old with urothelial cancer. The chain carries TRBV6-1 and TRBJ2-4, with D possibly being TRBD2 (6 bases). This specimen consisted of PBMCs, obtained around atezolizumab (anti-PD-L1) treatment. CDR3 loop: CASSENGGKNIQYF. The CDR3 DNA reads TGTGCCAGCAGTGAGAACGGGGGAAAAAACATTCAGTACTTC.